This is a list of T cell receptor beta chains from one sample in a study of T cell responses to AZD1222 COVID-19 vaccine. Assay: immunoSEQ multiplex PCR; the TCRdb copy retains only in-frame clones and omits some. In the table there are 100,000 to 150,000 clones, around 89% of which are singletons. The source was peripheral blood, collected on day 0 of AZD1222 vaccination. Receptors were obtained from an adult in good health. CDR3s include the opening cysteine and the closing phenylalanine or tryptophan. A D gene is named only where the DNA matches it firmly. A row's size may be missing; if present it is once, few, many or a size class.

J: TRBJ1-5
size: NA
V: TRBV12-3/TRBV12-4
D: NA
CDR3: CASSLQVYQPQHF
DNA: TGTGCCAGCAGCCTACAGGTATATCAGCCCCAGCATTTT

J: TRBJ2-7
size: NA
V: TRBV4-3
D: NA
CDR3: CASSQETGVYEQYF
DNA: TGCGCCAGCAGCCAAGAAACCGGGGTCTACGAGCAGTACTTC

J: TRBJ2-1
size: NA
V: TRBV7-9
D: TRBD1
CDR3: CASSLWTGGNNEQFF
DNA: TGTGCCAGCAGCTTATGGACAGGGGGGAACAATGAGCAGTTCTTC

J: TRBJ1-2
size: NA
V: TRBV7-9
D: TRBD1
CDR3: CASSKGQTYGYTF
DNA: TGTGCCAGCAGCAAGGGACAGACTTATGGCTACACCTTC

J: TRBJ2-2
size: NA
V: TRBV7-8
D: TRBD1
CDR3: CASTHRGYTGELFF
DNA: TGTGCCAGCACTCACAGGGGATACACCGGGGAGCTGTTTTTT

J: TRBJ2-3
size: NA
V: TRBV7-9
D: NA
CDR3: CASSLKRVGTDTQYF
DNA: TGTGCCAGCAGCTTGAAGCGGGTCGGAACAGATACGCAGTATTTT

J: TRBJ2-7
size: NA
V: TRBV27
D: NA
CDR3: CASSLASSYEQYF
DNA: TGTGCCAGCAGTTTAGCGAGCTCCTACGAGCAGTACTTC

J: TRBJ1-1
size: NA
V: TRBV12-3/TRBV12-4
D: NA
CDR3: CASTRGGENQAFF
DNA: TGTGCCAGCACCCGCGGGGGGGAAAATCAAGCTTTCTTT

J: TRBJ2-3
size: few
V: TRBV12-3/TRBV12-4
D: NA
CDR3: CASSDQSGDTQYF
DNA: TGTGCCAGCAGCGATCAATCCGGGGATACGCAGTATTTT

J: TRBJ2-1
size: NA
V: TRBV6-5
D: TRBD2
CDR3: CASSYDGRAWEQFF
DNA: TGTGCCAGCAGTTACGACGGGAGGGCCTGGGAGCAGTTCTTC

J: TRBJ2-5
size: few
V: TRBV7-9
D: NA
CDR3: CASSYRSQETQYF
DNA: TGTGCCAGCAGTTATCGCAGTCAAGAGACCCAGTACTTC

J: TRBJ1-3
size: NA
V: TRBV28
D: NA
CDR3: CASSFHSGNTIYF
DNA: TGTGCCAGCAGTTTTCACTCTGGAAACACCATATATTTT

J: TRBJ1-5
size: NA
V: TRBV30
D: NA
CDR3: CAWSAKGGNQPQHF
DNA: TGTGCCTGGAGTGCTAAGGGGGGCAATCAGCCCCAGCATTTT

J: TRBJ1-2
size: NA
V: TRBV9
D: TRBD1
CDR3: CASSGTGGYGYTF
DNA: TGTGCCAGCAGCGGTACAGGGGGCTATGGCTACACCTTC

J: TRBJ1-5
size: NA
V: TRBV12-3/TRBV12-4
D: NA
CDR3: CASRRQENQPQHF
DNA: TGTGCCAGCAGGAGACAAGAGAATCAGCCCCAGCATTTT

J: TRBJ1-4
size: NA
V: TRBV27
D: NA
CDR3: CASGIPEKLFF
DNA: TGTGCCAGCGGAATCCCTGAAAAACTGTTTTTT

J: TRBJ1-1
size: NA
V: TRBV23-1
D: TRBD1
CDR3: CASELAGTGTYCEAFF
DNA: TGCGCCAGCGAGTTGGCCGGGACAGGGACCTACTGTGAAGCTTTCTTT

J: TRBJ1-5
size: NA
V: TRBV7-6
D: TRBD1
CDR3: CASSPRDRQYSNQPQHF
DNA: TGTGCCAGCAGCCCCAGGGACAGGCAATATAGCAATCAGCCCCAGCATTTT

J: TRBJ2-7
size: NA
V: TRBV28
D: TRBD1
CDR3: CASSLGDSTYEQYF
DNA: TGTGCCAGCAGTTTAGGGGACAGCACCTACGAGCAGTACTTC

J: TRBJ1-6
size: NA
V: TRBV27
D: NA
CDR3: CASSVSRLGNSPLHF
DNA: TGTGCCAGCAGTGTCTCAAGGCTAGGCAATTCACCCCTCCACTTT

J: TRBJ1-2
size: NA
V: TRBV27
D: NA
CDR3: CASSGLNAGVGYGYTF
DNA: TGTGCCAGCAGTGGGTTGAATGCAGGGGTTGGCTATGGCTACACCTTC

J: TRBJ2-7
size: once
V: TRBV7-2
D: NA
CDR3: CASSWKDRYEQYF
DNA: TGTGCCAGCAGTTGGAAGGACCGCTACGAGCAGTACTTC

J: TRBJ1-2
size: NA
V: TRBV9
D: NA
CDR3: CASSPAPGTPNYGYTF
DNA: TGTGCCAGCAGCCCAGCCCCGGGGACCCCTAACTATGGCTACACCTTC

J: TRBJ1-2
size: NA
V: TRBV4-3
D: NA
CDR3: CASSQAGPGTYGYTF
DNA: TGCGCCAGCAGCCAGGCGGGGCCAGGCACCTATGGCTACACCTTC

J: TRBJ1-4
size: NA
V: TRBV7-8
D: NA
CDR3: CASSPVLGGEKLFF
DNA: TGTGCCAGCAGCCCTGTTCTGGGAGGGGAAAAACTGTTTTTT

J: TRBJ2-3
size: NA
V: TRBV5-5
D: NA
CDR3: CASSLRTSTDTQYF
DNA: TGTGCCAGCAGCCTCAGGACAAGCACAGATACGCAGTATTTT

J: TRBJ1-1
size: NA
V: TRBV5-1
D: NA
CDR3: CASSHPNTEAFF
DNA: TGCGCCAGCAGCCACCCGAACACTGAAGCTTTCTTT

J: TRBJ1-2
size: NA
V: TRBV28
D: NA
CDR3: CASSLFQDLYGYTF
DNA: TGTGCCAGCAGTTTATTTCAAGACCTCTATGGCTACACCTTC

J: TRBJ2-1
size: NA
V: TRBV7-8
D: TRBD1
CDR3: CASSALTGGFYNEQFF
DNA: TGTGCCAGCAGTGCCCTTACAGGGGGCTTCTACAATGAGCAGTTCTTC

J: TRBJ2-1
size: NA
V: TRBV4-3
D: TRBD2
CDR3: CASSQGTSGGNEQFF
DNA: TGCGCCAGCAGCCAAGGGACTAGCGGGGGCAATGAGCAGTTCTTC

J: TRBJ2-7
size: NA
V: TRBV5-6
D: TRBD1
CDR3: CASSGTGWWGSYEQYF
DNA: TGTGCCAGCTCCGGGACAGGCTGGTGGGGGTCCTACGAGCAGTACTTC

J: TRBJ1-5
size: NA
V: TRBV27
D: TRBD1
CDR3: CASRVQGSNQPQHF
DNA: TGTGCCAGCAGGGTACAGGGGAGCAATCAGCCCCAGCATTTT

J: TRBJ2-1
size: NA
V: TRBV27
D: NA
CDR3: CASSFWRGRYNEQFF
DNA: TGTGCCAGCAGTTTCTGGCGGGGTCGATACAATGAGCAGTTCTTC

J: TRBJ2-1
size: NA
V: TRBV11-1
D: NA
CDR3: CASSLALRGEQFF
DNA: TGTGCCAGCAGCTTAGCCCTCAGGGGTGAGCAGTTCTTC

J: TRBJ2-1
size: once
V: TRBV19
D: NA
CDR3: CASWGASRGGRGYNEQFF
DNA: TGTGCCTCGTGGGGGGCCTCTCGGGGCGGTAGGGGCTACAATGAGCAGTTCTTC

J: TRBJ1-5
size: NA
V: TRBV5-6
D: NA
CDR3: CASSLMGGGGNQPQHF
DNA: TGTGCCAGCAGCTTGATGGGGGGCGGCGGCAATCAGCCCCAGCATTTT

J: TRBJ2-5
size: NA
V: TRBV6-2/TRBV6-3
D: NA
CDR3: CASSPSRGRPETQYF
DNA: TGTGCCAGCAGCCCTAGTCGAGGGAGGCCAGAGACCCAGTACTTC